One sample yielded the 5 T cell receptor beta chains listed below, sequenced in a study of PD-1 blockade in mismatch repair-deficient tumors. TCRdb keeps only in-frame clones here, not all; method: immunoSEQ multiplex PCR. The sample consists of around 51,000 clones, 81% of them appearing once. The sample here was peripheral blood, taken less than 21 weeks after starting pembrolizumab. These receptors were obtained from an adult with mismatch repair-deficient cancer.

V is TRBV10-2 and J is TRBJ2-7, with unresolved D. Germline-derived CDR1 and CDR2 are WSHSY and SAAADI. Trimming took off 7 bases at V and 5 bases at J, with 15 bases between the two ends. The CDR3 sequence is 13 residues long. The CDR3 sequence is CASNHALLDEQYF. CDR3 nucleotides: TGCGCCAGCAATCACGCTCTCCTGGACGAGCAGTACTTC.

The rearrangement links TRBV5-4 to TRBJ1-1; the D is unclear. CDR1 and CDR2 from the germline V gene are SGHNT and YYREEE (reference sequence). The CDR3 runs 14 residues. V was clipped by 0 bases and J by 1 base, with 7 bases between them. The CDR3 DNA sequence: TGTGCCAGCAGCTTGGAGTGGGGGAACACTGAAGCTTTCTTT. Its translation is CASSLEWGNTEAFF.

This chain connects TRBV5-1 to TRBJ2-7; 9 positions match TRBD2. The CDR3 contains 12 residues. V lost 7 bases to trimming and J lost 3 bases; unmatched junction nucleotides: 2. Germline values: CDR1 SGHRS, CDR2 YFSETQ. CDR3 bases: TGCGCCAGCCGGCGGGAGGGCTACGAGCAGTACTTC. As protein: CASRREGYEQYF.

This chain uses TRBV5-1 with TRBJ2-2; 13 nucleotides agree with TRBD2. Germline CDR1 SGHRS, CDR2 YFSETQ. This CDR3 is built from 16 residues. Trimming removed 4 bases from V and 6 bases from J; junction bases left unmatched: 6. The CDR3, as DNA: TGCGCCAGCAGCCAACGGACTAGCGGGAGTCCCGGGGAGCTGTTTTTT. Protein sequence: CASSQRTSGSPGELFF.

This clone was counted between two and nine times. V and J are TRBV19 and TRBJ2-7; tentative D call: TRBD2 (6 bases). Germline V CDR1 and CDR2: LNHDA, SQIVND (reference sequence). V was cut by 3 bases and J by 4 bases, with 16 bases left in between. This CDR3 region has 15 residues. CDR3 amino acids: CASSIPRGGGYEQYF. For the CDR3, the DNA is TGTGCCAGTAGTATTCCCCGGGGAGGAGGATACGAGCAGTACTTC.